These 22 T cell receptor beta chains were all obtained from the same sample, sequenced in a study of blood T cell repertoires in COVID-19. Profiling relied on immunoSEQ multiplex PCR, and the TCRdb table lists in-frame clones only, not all of them. This sample has roughly 350,000 clones; 85% occur once, and the top ten carry approximately 3.7%. The source material was peripheral blood. These receptors were obtained from a woman in her late teens or twenties with acute or convalescent COVID-19.

The chain carries TRBV30 and TRBJ1-1; 7 bases map to TRBD1. CDR3 size: 14 residues. Trimming cost V 6 bases and J 3 bases; bases outside gene matches: 10. Germline CDR1 is GTSNPN and CDR2 is SVGIG (reference sequence). CDR3 DNA sequence: TGTGCCTGCCTCCGAGGGGGCGAATACACTGAAGCTTTCTTT. Translated: CACLRGGEYTEAFF.

This clone was observed a single time. The chain joins TRBV7-9 to TRBJ2-7, with TRBD1 identical over 10 bases. The length of the CDR3 is 12 residues. V lost 5 bases to trimming and J lost 6 bases; unmatched junction nucleotides: 1. Germline assignment: CDR1 SEHNR and CDR2 FQNEAQ (reference sequence). CDR3 nucleotide sequence: TGTGCCAGCAGCAGGGACAGGGGCGAGCAGTACTTC. Protein product: CASSRDRGEQYF.

This clone was found a few times. The chain recombines TRBV4-2 with TRBJ1-5, with a weak D call TRBD1 (6 bases). The V and J ends lost 2 bases and 4 bases respectively, with 18 bases between them. This CDR3 is 17 amino acids long. In germline, CDR1 is LGHNA, CDR2 YNFKEQ. DNA of the CDR3: TGTGCCAGCAGCCAACCGGGACAAGGACCCTCAAATCAGCCCCAGCATTTT. Translation: CASSQPGQGPSNQPQHF.

CDR3 nucleotides: TGTGCCAGCAGCCGACTAGCGGGAGGCTTTGGTAATGAGCAGTTCTTC. Its protein is CASSRLAGGFGNEQFF. The chain uses TRBV7-8 and TRBJ2-1; 13 bases align to TRBD2. Germline assignment: CDR1 SGHVS and CDR2 FQNEAQ. With V trimmed by 5 bases and J by 7 bases, 8 bases remained unmatched. CDR3 length equals 16 residues.

The rearrangement links TRBV12-3 or TRBV12-4 to TRBJ1-2; D not resolved. V shed 7 bases and J shed 5 bases, with 14 bases lying between them. The CDR3 contains 13 residues. The CDR3: CASTASGLYGYTF. The CDR3 DNA follows: TGTGCCAGCACGGCCAGTGGACTGTATGGCTACACCTTC.

The chain recombines TRBV6-4 with TRBJ1-1; no clear D gene. This CDR3 spans 13 amino acids. Germline V gene lookup returns CDR1 MRHNA and CDR2 SNTAGT. The germline V and J ends were trimmed by 3 bases and 1 base, with 6 bases remaining between them. This CDR3 is CASSDTGNTEAFF. The DNA of the CDR3 is TGTGCCAGCAGTGATACGGGGAACACTGAAGCTTTCTTT.

The genes are TRBV2 and TRBJ2-2; D unresolved. V was clipped by 6 bases and J by 0 bases, with 8 bases between them. Germline CDR1 is SNHLY and CDR2 is FYNNEI. The CDR3 totals 14 residues. The CDR3 nucleotides read TGTGCCAGCAGGGGCTATGCGAACACCGGGGAGCTGTTTTTT. This gives the protein CASRGYANTGELFF. Filled out from reference TRBV2 and TRBJ2-2, the complete variable domain reads EPEVTQTPSHQVTQMGQEVILRCVPISNHLYFYWYRQILGQKVEFLVSFYNNEISEKSEIFDDQFSVERPDGSNFTLKIRSTKLEDSAMYFCASRGYANTGELFFGEGSRLTVL.

This clone was seen a handful of times. This chain uses TRBV6-9 with TRBJ1-5, with D possibly being TRBD1 (5 bases). V dropped 5 bases and J dropped 5 bases, with 13 bases sitting between them. CDR1 is MNHGY, CDR2 SVAAGI, per germline. This CDR3 has 14 amino acids. The CDR3 spells CASSGWTLDQPQHF. The CDR3 nucleotides are TGTGCCAGCAGTGGGTGGACACTCGATCAGCCCCAGCATTTT.

The genes are TRBV6-5 and TRBJ1-1, with D possibly being TRBD1 (6 bases). The CDR3 length is 15 residues. The germline V gene encodes CDR1 MNHEY and CDR2 SVGAGI. Trimming pared 0 bases from V and 1 base from J, leaving 9 bases between. CDR3 DNA: TGTGCCAGCAGTTACTCCGGGACAACGAACACTGAAGCTTTCTTT. Protein: CASSYSGTTNTEAFF.

This clone was counted at least ten times. V gene TRBV7-9 combines with J gene TRBJ1-1, with 9 bases fitting TRBD1. Germline loops: CDR1 SEHNR, CDR2 FQNEAQ (reference sequence). The junction had 5 bases not matched to a gene; V was cut back by 5 bases and J by 1 base. The CDR3 is made up of 15 amino acids. The CDR3 region has the DNA TGTGCCAGCAGCCCGTTGGGACAGGGGAACACTGAAGCTTTCTTT. This sequence encodes CASSPLGQGNTEAFF.

The chain carries TRBV6-1 and TRBJ2-1, with no clear D. From germline, CDR1 is MNHNS and CDR2 SASEGT. Trimming pared 0 bases from V and 0 bases from J, leaving 6 bases between. The CDR3 length is 15 residues. CDR3 loop: CASSEAALSYNEQFF. For the CDR3, the DNA is TGTGCCAGCAGTGAAGCGGCCCTCTCCTACAATGAGCAGTTCTTC.

This chain connects TRBV4-1 to TRBJ1-2; TRBD1 is a possible D gene (6 bases). The CDR3 runs to 13 residues. The V end lost 1 base, the J end lost 4 bases, and 7 bases lay between the germline ends. From germline, CDR1 is MGHRA and CDR2 YSYEKL. The CDR3 loop reads CASSQGQVYGYTF. In nucleotides, the CDR3 is TGCGCCAGCAGCCAAGGACAGGTCTATGGCTACACCTTC.

The rearrangement joins TRBV4-1 to TRBJ1-3; D remains ambiguous. This CDR3 region has 16 residues. V lost 2 bases and J lost 0, with 11 bases in between. The germline gives CDR1 MGHRA, CDR2 YSYEKL. The CDR3 region is CASSQLQWSSGNTIYF. The CDR3 region has the DNA TGCGCCAGCAGCCAACTCCAATGGAGCTCTGGAAACACCATATATTTT.

The chain couples TRBV5-1 to TRBJ1-4; 8 bases line up with TRBD1. The J segment lost 4 bases and the V segment lost 6 bases, leaving 11 bases of the junction unmatched. CDR3 length equals 16 residues. Looked up from germline, CDR1 is SGHRS and CDR2 is YFSETQ. The CDR3 DNA reads as TGCGCCAGCAACCAATTAGGGACAGGTTATAATGAAAAACTGTTTTTT. As protein: CASNQLGTGYNEKLFF. Supplemented by reference TRBV5-1 and TRBJ1-4, the full variable domain reads KAGVTQTPRYLIKTRGQQVTLSCSPISGHRSVSWYQQTPGQGLQFLFEYFSETQRNKGNFPGRFSGRQFSNSRSEMNVSTLELGDSALYLCASNQLGTGYNEKLFFGSGTQLSVL.

This chain links TRBV7-9 with TRBJ2-1, with 7 bases lining up with TRBD2. Germline V lookup: CDR1 SEHNR, CDR2 FQNEAQ (reference sequence). This CDR3 is 17 amino acids long. V shed 3 bases, J shed 8 bases, and the junction held 16 bases outside the gene matches. The CDR3 reads CASSFIRNGGERDEQFF. The CDR3 coding sequence is TGTGCCAGCAGCTTTATACGGAATGGGGGGGAGCGGGATGAGCAGTTCTTC.

The rearrangement joins TRBV24-1 to TRBJ2-5; 10 positions match TRBD2. V dropped 4 bases and J dropped 5; count of bases not matched to a gene: 3. Germline V gene lookup returns CDR1 KGHDR and CDR2 SFDVKD. The CDR3 is 14 amino acids. The CDR3 coding sequence is TGTGCCACCAGTGACCCGACTAGCGGGGAGACCCAGTACTTC. Its protein is CATSDPTSGETQYF.

The J gene is TRBJ1-1, the V gene TRBV5-6; D uncertain. This CDR3 is built from 12 residues. Germline V gives CDR1 SGHDT, CDR2 YYEEEE. V dropped 3 bases and J dropped 3 bases, with 6 bases sitting between them. Here the CDR3 reads CASSWGDTEAFF. The CDR3, as DNA: TGTGCCAGCAGCTGGGGAGACACTGAAGCTTTCTTT.

The chain combines TRBV4-1 with TRBJ2-1; 9 nucleotides match TRBD2. This CDR3 is built from 19 residues. V shed 1 base, J shed 7 bases, and the junction held 17 bases outside the gene matches. The germline CDR1 and CDR2 sequences are MGHRA and YSYEKL. As DNA, the CDR3 is TGCGCCAGCAGCCAAGCTTTCGCGCGGCCTAGCGGGAACCCGAATGAGCAGTTCTTC. Protein: CASSQAFARPSGNPNEQFF.

Ten or more counts support this clone. CDR3 DNA: TGTGCCAGTAGTATAGTCAGGGGGCCTAGGGGCAATCAGCCCCAGCATTTT. Its translation is CASSIVRGPRGNQPQHF. The chain combines TRBV19 with TRBJ1-5, with 8 nucleotides matching TRBD1. Trimming at V came to 1 base and at J to 2 bases, leaving 7 bases not matched to a gene. CDR3 length: 17 amino acids. Germline-derived CDR1 and CDR2 are LNHDA and SQIVND (reference sequence).

This clone occurred a few times. The rearrangement links TRBV4-1 to TRBJ1-1; possible D gene TRBD1, 6 bases. The V and J ends lost 0 bases and 7 bases respectively, with 9 bases between them. CDR1 and CDR2 from the germline V gene are MGHRA and YSYEKL. This CDR3 region has 13 residues. The CDR3 region has the DNA TGCGCCAGCAGCCAAGATGGGGGCTTTGAAGCTTTCTTT. This translates into CASSQDGGFEAFF.

The rearrangement links TRBV27 to TRBJ2-2; 8 positions match TRBD2. There are 18 residues in the CDR3. Germline V gives CDR1 MNHEY, CDR2 SMNVEV (reference sequence). V dropped 4 bases and J dropped 7; count of bases not matched to a gene: 17. The CDR3, as DNA: TGTGCCAGCAGTTCCCCCAGAGGGAGCGGGAGCGGTAACGGGGAGCTGTTTTTT. Residues: CASSSPRGSGSGNGELFF.

This chain joins TRBV11-2 and TRBJ1-1, with a possible D match to TRBD1 (5 bases). The V end lost 5 bases, the J end lost 1 base, and 14 bases lay between the germline ends. Germline loops: CDR1 SGHAT, CDR2 FQNNGV. The CDR3 spans 15 residues. The CDR3 coding sequence is TGTGCCAGCAGCCCCGTGACAGCATCGAACACTGAAGCTTTCTTT. Translating it yields CASSPVTASNTEAFF.